Below, one T cell receptor (beta chain) is given with its context. This entry comes from a study of T cell changes during pregnancy in multiple sclerosis. This table comes from immunoSEQ multiplex PCR, and its TCRdb copy is limited to in-frame clones, with some not included. The table lists roughly 30,000 clones, approximately 89% of them singletons, with over 9.5% in the top ten. CDR1 MGHRA and CDR2 YSYEKL come from the germline V gene. The CDR3 has 17 amino acids. Trimming left V 0 bases short and J 10 bases short, with 22 bases between. The material was CD8+ T cells from peripheral blood mononuclear cells, obtained in the second trimester of pregnancy. The chain couples TRBV4-1 to TRBJ2-1; TRBD2 might be the D (6 bases). The origin of this receptor is a female donor with multiple sclerosis, enrolled in a pregnancy study. Written as DNA, the CDR3 is TGCGCCAGCAGCCAAGATTCCGGGGTGGGACTTAACTTCGAGCAGTTCTTC. It encodes CASSQDSGVGLNFEQFF.